This TCR beta chain was sequenced for a study of OX40 agonist ivuxolimab in advanced cancers. With regard to the full study: Ivuxolimab was a fully human IgG2 agonistic monoclonal antibody targeting the costimulatory receptor OX40 (CD134). Prior anti-PD-1, anti-PD-L1 or anti-CTLA-4 therapy was permitted, and roughly two fifths of dose-escalation patients had received checkpoint inhibitors. Partial responses occurred in three dose-escalation patients: two with cutaneous melanoma and one with hepatocellular carcinoma. Of the roughly 50 dose-escalation patients, hepatocellular carcinoma was present in 19, melanoma in around 15, renal cell carcinoma in 9 and head and neck cancer in 9. The paper covers the monotherapy dose-escalation part of the phase I ivuxolimab trial, which included N = 52 patients. Intravenous ivuxolimab was administered to patients every 2 weeks at six dose levels: 0.01, 0.1, 0.3, 1.5, 3 and 10 mg/kg. The purpose of peripheral TCRbeta sequencing was to test whether ivuxolimab changed TCR sequence diversity and led to clonal T-cell expansion. The dose-escalation cohort was about 87% male with a mean age of about 60 years, ranging from roughly 23 to 79.

Details on this clone: Its antigen specificity is not known. The record has no base qualities; no much larger clone is one base away.

Patients with a history of autoimmune disease or receiving systemic immunosuppression were excluded from the trial. Peripheral blood for TCR sequencing was drawn from every dose cohort at baseline, at cycle 4 day 1 and at cycle 7 day 1. Samples came from an open-label, multicenter, first-in-human phase I dose-escalation trial of ivuxolimab. Adults with locally advanced or metastatic melanoma, renal cell carcinoma, hepatocellular carcinoma or head and neck squamous cell carcinoma were enrolled in the trial. Before TCR sequencing, CD4+ T cells and CD8+ T cells from peripheral blood were sorted into separate populations. Genomic DNA was isolated from the sorted cells so that the TCRbeta CDR3 region could be sequenced. TCRbeta CDR3 regions were sequenced using the immunoSEQ Assay. TCRdb re-hosts the immuneACCESS table, in-frame sequences only. Its copies lack some clones; in the studies checked, an unresolved V gene accounts for under half of them, and the cause for the rest is not known. This sample holds tens of thousands of clones; 88% were observed only once. Clones ranked in the top ten supply roughly 54% of the sample.

General conclusions and limits of the study: Low levels of normalized T-cell clonal expansion were also seen in some nonresponding patients. The antigen specificity of the clonally expanded peripheral T cells was not determined. After ivuxolimab, CD8+ T cells had more expanded clones than CD4+ T cells on average. Clonal expansion of both CD4+ and CD8+ blood T cells was observed from baseline to week 6 at doses 0.1 to 3.0 mg/kg. In the 0.1-3.0 mg/kg groups, partial responders had among the lowest normalized peripheral clonal expansion, particularly in CD8+ T cells.

This TCR was recovered from an adult with an advanced solid tumor such as melanoma, head and neck, liver or kidney cancer. The sequenced sample was CD4+ or CD8+ T cells sorted from blood, obtained in a trial of the OX40 agonist ivuxolimab.

The DNA sequence is given as TGTGCCAGCAGCTGGGAGAACACTGAAGCTTTCTTT. It translates to CASSWENTEAFF. Recombination connected TRBV7-2 to TRBJ1-1, with the D gene call left open. From the cysteine through the phenylalanine, the CDR3 covers 12 amino acids. Only the CDR3 part of the read is kept: 36 bases, read in frame from the first base. The germline V gene supplies CDR1 SGHTA and CDR2 FQGNSA. V lost 4 bases and J lost 1 base; the stretch between them is 4 bases long.